This T cell receptor beta chain was profiled in a study of blood T cells in healthy people across ages. Study findings and constraints: The study lacked donor CMV status, which possibly confounded expanded clonotype changes.

Trimming removed 1 base from V and 8 bases from J, with 11 bases in between. The CDR3 has 14 residues. CDR1 is MNHNS and CDR2 is SASEGT in the germline V gene. A sample-barcoded 5' primer and a J-beta primer mix were used in a second PCR of roughly 7 to 12 cycles. TCRdb re-analysed the 5' RACE reads in MiXCR, keeping a single row per CDR3 protein. Of a few hundred thousand distinct CDR3 sequences listed, less than 30% are singletons. A remark on this clonotype: The antigen is undetermined.

The specimen sequenced was blood. The clonotype was recovered from a woman between 65 and 79 years old in good health. V is TRBV6-1 and J is TRBJ1-4, with D possibly being TRBD1 (6 bases). This CDR3 is CASSEVGGREKLFF. The CDR3 nucleotides read TGTGCCAGCAGTGAAGTAGGGGGACGCGAAAAACTGTTTTTT.